The T cell receptor beta chain under discussion was sequenced for a study of T cell responses to AZD1222 COVID-19 vaccine. Study-wide context: Some second doses came at about 4 weeks and others at about 12 weeks; these were pooled.

To note about this clone: The antigen is undetermined.

Regarding the study as a whole: Among AZD1222 vaccinees, only five or six were seropositive at baseline. The breadth and depth of Spike-specific TCRs increased once two AZD1222 doses had been given. The donor group comprised mostly white British people and more females; the analysis possibly underestimated clonal diversity.

Profiled with immunoSEQ multiplex PCR; TCRdb holds only in-frame clones, not every one. The data hold about 120,000 clones, with roughly 93% observed a single time. With 4 bases clipped from V and 2 bases from J, the junction kept 4 bases outside the gene matches. The CDR3 loop spans 15 amino acids. Germline V gene sequence: CDR1 SGHNT, CDR2 YENEEA. This receptor was obtained from an adult in good health. This chain uses TRBV11-3 with TRBJ1-2; 10 bases match TRBD1. The material was peripheral blood, obtained on day 0 of AZD1222 vaccination. The CDR3 spells CASSYSGQGNYGYTF. The CDR3, as DNA: TGTGCCAGCAGCTACTCGGGACAGGGGAACTATGGCTACACCTTC.